These 32 T cell receptor beta chains originate from one sample sequenced in a study of T cell repertoires in cytomegalovirus infection. From the reads, TCRdb called clonotypes with MiXCR, one entry per CDR3 protein. Altogether 450,000 to 600,000 distinct CDR3 sequences are present, about 11% being singletons, with the ten largest covering about 9.4%. The sample comprised PBMCs. Receptors originate from a human donor in good health (CMV status not recorded). Some clones in this sample may be carry-over from other donors' samples.

This clonotype was recorded many times. The rearrangement joins TRBV4-2 to TRBJ1-2; 7 nucleotides align to TRBD1. J was trimmed by 2 bases and V by 3 bases; bases with no gene match: 12. CDR3 length: 17 amino acids. The germline V gene encodes CDR1 LGHNA and CDR2 YNFKEQ. This CDR3 reads CASSHLWTGKENYGYTF. The CDR3 DNA reads TGTGCCAGCAGCCACCTCTGGACAGGAAAGGAAAACTATGGCTACACCTTC.

This clonotype appeared a few times. The chain has TRBV27 and TRBJ2-3; 8 bases map to TRBD2. This CDR3 has 15 amino acids. V dropped 2 bases and J dropped 6; count of bases not matched to a gene: 7. In germline, CDR1 is MNHEY, CDR2 SMNVEV (reference sequence). The CDR3 loop is CASSLMSGGVDTQYF. CDR3 coding DNA: TGTGCCAGCAGTTTAATGTCGGGAGGGGTTGATACGCAGTATTTT.

This clonotype was counted between two and nine times. The chain combines TRBV6-2 or TRBV6-3 with TRBJ1-2, with D unclear. The V end lost 3 bases, the J end lost 4 bases, and 15 bases lay between the germline ends. The CDR3 is made up of 15 amino acids. Per the germline V gene, CDR1 is MNHEY and CDR2 is SVGEGT. The DNA for the CDR3 is TGTGCCAGCAGTTATATAAATTTGGCAGCCTATGGCTACACCTTC. It codes for CASSYINLAAYGYTF.

This rearrangement joins TRBV5-4 to TRBJ1-1; D gene uncertain. The germline V gene encodes CDR1 SGHNT and CDR2 YYREEE (reference sequence). The CDR3 is 14 residues long. With 5 bases removed from V and 5 bases from J, the gap between germline ends came to 16 bases. The CDR3 region is CASRPGPLGTEAFF. The CDR3 DNA reads as TGTGCCAGCAGACCCGGACCTTTGGGAACTGAAGCTTTCTTT.

This clonotype was seen many times. V and J are TRBV7-9 and TRBJ2-7; maybe TRBD2 (5 bases). The CDR3 is made up of 13 amino acids. Trimming took 7 bases from V and 3 from J, leaving 13 bases between them. CDR1 SEHNR and CDR2 FQNEAQ come from the germline V gene (reference sequence). This chain's CDR3 is CASTPGSSYEQYF. The CDR3 DNA follows: TGTGCCAGCACCCCGGGGAGTAGCTACGAGCAGTACTTC.

This clonotype has a count of ten or more. The chain uses TRBV7-2 and TRBJ2-1; D gene ambiguous. The CDR3 loop spans 14 amino acids. Germline V gene lookup returns CDR1 SGHTA and CDR2 FQGNSA. V was trimmed by 4 bases and J by 4 bases, leaving 11 bases between them. In nucleotides, the CDR3 is TGTGCCAGCAGCTCAATGTTCCCTTACAATGAGCAGTTCTTC. Encoded protein: CASSSMFPYNEQFF. The full variable domain, with the rest looked up from reference TRBV7-2 and TRBJ2-1, is GAGVSQSPSNKVTEKGKDVELRCDPISGHTALYWYRQSLGQGLEFLIYFQGNSAPDKSGLPSDRFSAERTGGSVSTLTIQRTQQEDSAVYLCASSSMFPYNEQFFGPGTRLTVL.

This clonotype was observed at least ten times. The chain carries TRBV5-4 and TRBJ2-6; unclear D gene. With 3 bases removed from V and 0 bases from J, the gap between germline ends came to 10 bases. The germline V gene encodes CDR1 SGHNT and CDR2 YYREEE (reference sequence). This CDR3 is built from 16 residues. The CDR3 DNA follows: TGTGCCAGCAGCTCCCGTGATGCCTCTGGGGCCAACGTCCTGACTTTC. As protein: CASSSRDASGANVLTF.

This clonotype appeared once. It may be a read error: a sequence one base away is much more abundant. The chain is built from TRBV7-3 and TRBJ2-1, with 7 bases fitting TRBD2. This CDR3 contains 18 residues. Looked up from germline, CDR1 is SGHTA and CDR2 is FQGTGA. Trimming removed 11 bases from V and 8 bases from J; junction bases left unmatched: 27. The CDR3: CASVGSAGASNGYYEQFF. The CDR3, as DNA: TGTGCCTCCGTTGGATCGGCGGGAGCTTCGAATGGATACTATGAGCAGTTCTTC.

This clonotype has ten or more counts. V and J are TRBV29-1 and TRBJ2-5; D unclear. The CDR3 loop spans 11 amino acids. Germline values: CDR1 SQVTM, CDR2 ANQGSEA. With 3 bases removed from V and 4 bases from J, the gap between germline ends came to 6 bases. The CDR3 spells CSVDWGETQYF. The CDR3, as DNA: TGCAGCGTTGACTGGGGAGAGACCCAGTACTTC.

This clonotype was picked up a small number of times. The chain couples TRBV28 to TRBJ2-7, with D unresolved. The germline gives CDR1 MDHEN, CDR2 SYDVKM. V was cut by 5 bases and J by 3 bases, with 11 bases left in between. The CDR3 has 13 residues. The DNA for the CDR3 is TGTGCCAGCAGTAGTGGGAAGATCTACGAGCAGTACTTC. It yields the protein CASSSGKIYEQYF.

This clonotype was observed many times. The chain couples TRBV7-9 to TRBJ1-5; a possible D gene is TRBD1 (6 bases). Germline V CDR1 and CDR2: SEHNR, FQNEAQ (reference sequence). Between the trimmed V and J ends, which lost 4 bases and 2 bases, there was a span of 12 bases. This CDR3 has 15 amino acids. The CDR3 sequence is CASSSSGAGNQPQHF. CDR3 sequence (DNA): TGTGCCAGCAGCTCCTCGGGGGCGGGCAATCAGCCCCAGCATTTT.

The sample holds many counts of this clonotype. The rearrangement joins TRBV6-1 to TRBJ2-7; D unclear. With 5 bases removed from V and 2 bases from J, the gap between germline ends came to 7 bases. The CDR3 has 12 residues. Germline V gene data show CDR1 as MNHNS and CDR2 as SASEGT. The CDR3 coding sequence is TGTGCCAGCAGTTCCGCGCCCTACGAGCAGTACTTC. This gives the protein CASSSAPYEQYF.

This clonotype was detected only a few times. The rearrangement uses TRBV14 and TRBJ2-5, with TRBD2 matching over 7 bases. V shed 4 bases, J shed 4 bases, and the junction held 9 bases outside the gene matches. The length of the CDR3 is 15 residues. Germline CDR1 and CDR2: SGHDN and FVKESK. CDR3 nucleotides: TGTGCCAGCAGCCCCGCGACTGGGAGGGGAGAGACCCAGTACTTC. Residues: CASSPATGRGETQYF.

This clonotype was observed many times. The chain couples TRBV10-3 to TRBJ1-2, with 8 positions matching TRBD1. CDR1 ENHRY and CDR2 SYGVKD come from the germline V gene. The CDR3 length is 15 residues. J lost 3 bases, V lost 1 base, and 4 bases had no gene match. CDR3 DNA: TGTGCCATCAGTGAGTTAGGGACAGGCGACTATGGCTACACCTTC. It specifies CAISELGTGDYGYTF.

This clonotype was found many times. This chain connects TRBV28 to TRBJ1-4, with D tentatively TRBD1 (6 bases). V was pared by 5 bases and J by 8 bases, with 18 bases between. From germline, CDR1 is MDHEN and CDR2 SYDVKM. This CDR3 contains 15 residues. The DNA of the CDR3 is TGTGCCAGCAGTCCCCTGGGGGGGCTGGACGAAAAACTGTTTTTT. It codes for CASSPLGGLDEKLFF.

V is TRBV3-1 and J is TRBJ1-1; a weak D match, TRBD1 (6 bases). The CDR3 has 14 amino acids. The V gene's germline CDR1 is LGHDT and CDR2 YNNKEL (reference sequence). Trimming stripped 4 bases from V and 5 bases from J, with 14 bases between. CDR3 in amino acids: CASSRVSGVTEAFF. In DNA, the CDR3 is TGTGCCAGCAGCCGCGTTTCAGGGGTTACTGAAGCTTTCTTT.

This clonotype showed up many times. This sequence joins TRBV5-4 and TRBJ1-2, with D uncertain. Germline loops: CDR1 SGHNT, CDR2 YYREEE (reference sequence). The CDR3 has 13 residues. V was clipped by 2 bases and J by 8 bases, with 13 bases between them. CDR3 amino acids: CASSLSGDAGYTF. CDR3 nucleotide sequence: TGTGCCAGCAGCTTATCCGGGGATGCCGGCTACACCTTC. Full variable domain (missing parts from reference TRBV5-4 and TRBJ1-2): ETGVTQSPTHLIKTRGQQVTLRCSSQSGHNTVSWYQQALGQGPQFIFQYYREEENGRGNFPPRFSGLQFPNYSSELNVNALELDDSALYLCASSLSGDAGYTFGSGTRLTVV.

The chain carries TRBV15 and TRBJ1-3; D gene unclear. Germline V lookup: CDR1 LNHNV, CDR2 YYDKDF (reference sequence). This CDR3 has 17 amino acids. Trimming shortened V by 0 bases and J by 10 bases, and 22 bases separated the two germline ends. CDR3: CATSRDIGPNRLRTIYF. For the CDR3, the DNA is TGTGCCACCAGCAGAGACATAGGACCGAACCGCCTAAGAACCATATATTTT.

This clonotype was seen many times. J is TRBJ2-1 and V is TRBV19; the match to TRBD2 covers 7 bases. J gave up 0 bases and V 3 bases, and 17 bases lay outside the gene matches. This CDR3 spans 20 amino acids. Germline CDR1 reads LNHDA; CDR2 reads SQIVND (reference sequence). CDR3 in amino acids: CASSIALRASGKSSYNEQFF. The DNA for the CDR3 is TGTGCCAGTAGTATCGCGCTTCGGGCTAGCGGTAAGAGCTCCTACAATGAGCAGTTCTTC. The complete variable domain, with remaining parts taken from reference TRBV19 and TRBJ2-1, reads DGGITQSPKYLFRKEGQNVTLSCEQNLNHDAMYWYRQDPGQGLRLIYYSQIVNDFQKGDIAEGYSVSREKKESFPLTVTSAQKNPTAFYLCASSIALRASGKSSYNEQFFGPGTRLTVL.

The chain joins TRBV5-1 to TRBJ2-7; tentatively, D is TRBD1 (6 bases). Trimming removed 0 bases from V and 2 bases from J, with 9 bases in between. This CDR3 is built from 14 residues. Germline CDR1 and CDR2: SGHRS and YFSETQ. The CDR3 bases are TGCGCCAGCAGCTTGGCCGGGACACCCTACGAGCAGTACTTC. As protein: CASSLAGTPYEQYF.

This clonotype was seen repeatedly, ten times or more. This chain links TRBV7-9 with TRBJ1-2; D call uncertain. V was pared by 2 bases and J by 2 bases, with 30 bases between. Germline CDR1 is SEHNR and CDR2 is FQNEAQ (reference sequence). The CDR3 length is 21 residues. The CDR3: CASSLTGLTPLDPKLNYGYTF. The DNA of the CDR3 is TGTGCCAGCAGCTTAACCGGGCTTACACCCTTGGACCCAAAGCTAAACTATGGCTACACCTTC. The whole variable domain, remainder taken from reference TRBV7-9 and TRBJ1-2, is DTGVSQNPRHKITKRGQNVTFRCDPISEHNRLYWYRQTLGQGPEFLTYFQNEAQLEKSRLLSDRFSAERPKGSFSTLEIQRTEQGDSAMYLCASSLTGLTPLDPKLNYGYTFGSGTRLTVV.

This clonotype was counted ten times or more. This chain links TRBV14 with TRBJ1-6, with D hard to call. With 3 bases removed from V and 5 bases from J, the gap between germline ends came to 11 bases. Germline values: CDR1 SGHDN, CDR2 FVKESK. This CDR3 has 15 amino acids. The CDR3 DNA reads as TGTGCCAGCAGCCAGTGGGAGGGTGATAATTCACCCCTCCACTTT. This codes for CASSQWEGDNSPLHF.

The chain joins TRBV18 to TRBJ2-1, with 9 bases aligning to TRBD2. The CDR3 is made up of 15 amino acids. CDR1 KGHSH and CDR2 LQKENI come from the germline V gene. V was pared by 6 bases and J by 4 bases, with 7 bases of the junction left unmatched. The CDR3 loop reads CASSPGTSHYNEQFF. The CDR3 DNA is TGTGCCAGCTCTCCCGGGACTAGCCATTACAATGAGCAGTTCTTC.

The V gene is TRBV5-1, the J gene TRBJ2-2; D possibly corresponds to TRBD2 (5 bases). CDR3 length equals 16 residues. Germline assignment: CDR1 SGHRS and CDR2 YFSETQ. V was clipped by 1 base and J by 4 bases, with 14 bases between them. This CDR3 is CASSLRLRAGTGELFF. The CDR3 nucleotides are TGCGCCAGCAGCTTGCGCCTTAGGGCGGGCACCGGGGAGCTGTTTTTT.

This clonotype was seen many times. The rearrangement links TRBV11-2 to TRBJ2-2; D is uncertain. Looked up from germline, CDR1 is SGHAT and CDR2 is FQNNGV. V lost 2 bases and J 1 base, leaving 5 bases between the germline ends. The CDR3 consists of 14 residues. In DNA form, the CDR3 reads TGTGCCAGCAGCTTATTGCAGAACACCGGGGAGCTGTTTTTT. It specifies CASSLLQNTGELFF.

In this sample, this clonotype turned up many times. The rearrangement uses TRBV7-9 and TRBJ1-2; unclear D gene. The germline V and J ends were trimmed by 1 base and 4 bases, with 7 bases remaining between them. The CDR3 is 13 residues long. Germline CDR1 reads SEHNR; CDR2 reads FQNEAQ (reference sequence). CDR3 in DNA: TGTGCCAGCAGCTTAGAGGCCATCTATGGCTACACCTTC. Its protein product is CASSLEAIYGYTF. The full variable domain, with the rest looked up from reference TRBV7-9 and TRBJ1-2, is DTGVSQNPRHKITKRGQNVTFRCDPISEHNRLYWYRQTLGQGPEFLTYFQNEAQLEKSRLLSDRFSAERPKGSFSTLEIQRTEQGDSAMYLCASSLEAIYGYTFGSGTRLTVV.

This clonotype was detected ten times or more. The rearrangement uses TRBV7-9 and TRBJ1-5; D might be TRBD1 (6 bases). This CDR3 has 15 residues. V was cut by 1 base and J by 5 bases, with 12 bases left in between. The germline V gene has CDR1 SEHNR and CDR2 FQNEAQ (reference sequence). CDR3: CASSLDTRGHQPQHF. CDR3 DNA: TGTGCCAGCAGCTTAGATACCCGGGGGCATCAGCCCCAGCATTTT. Drawing the rest from reference TRBV7-9 and TRBJ1-5, the complete variable domain is DTGVSQNPRHKITKRGQNVTFRCDPISEHNRLYWYRQTLGQGPEFLTYFQNEAQLEKSRLLSDRFSAERPKGSFSTLEIQRTEQGDSAMYLCASSLDTRGHQPQHFGDGTRLSIL.

This clonotype was observed many times. J is TRBJ2-3 and V is TRBV11-2; 9 nucleotides line up with TRBD2. The V and J ends lost 1 base and 2 bases, in that order; junction bases with no gene match: 10. The CDR3 is made up of 18 amino acids. Germline CDR1 reads SGHAT; CDR2 reads FQNNGV. The CDR3 bases are TGTGCCAGCAGCTTAGTTTTTCTAGCGGGGATAAACACAGATACGCAGTATTTT. The encoded protein is CASSLVFLAGINTDTQYF. Based on the CDR3 plus reference TRBV11-2 and TRBJ2-3, the full variable domain is EAGVAQSPRYKIIEKRQSVAFWCNPISGHATLYWYQQILGQGPKLLIQFQNNGVVDDSQLPKDRFSAERLKGVDSTLKIQPAKLEDSAVYLCASSLVFLAGINTDTQYFGPGTRLTVL.

This clonotype has ten or more counts. The chain is built from TRBV19 and TRBJ2-1, with TRBD2 matching 12 bases. This CDR3 comprises 16 residues. The V and J ends lost 7 bases and 9 bases, in that order; junction bases with no gene match: 13. Germline CDR1 reads LNHDA; CDR2 reads SQIVND (reference sequence). The CDR3 region is CASTHGASGGAAEQFF. In DNA, the CDR3 is TGTGCCAGTACCCACGGGGCTAGCGGGGGGGCGGCTGAGCAGTTCTTC.

This clonotype was seen many times. The chain carries TRBV7-6 and TRBJ2-7; 10 nucleotides line up with TRBD1. Germline assignment: CDR1 SGHVS and CDR2 FNYEAQ. The CDR3 has 17 residues. After removal of 3 bases from V and 2 bases from J, the junction contained 10 bases not matched to a gene. The CDR3 bases are TGTGCCAGCAGCTTTGGACCTCCTGGACAGGGGGCCTACGAGCAGTACTTC. It codes for CASSFGPPGQGAYEQYF.

This clonotype was seen ten or more times. J is TRBJ1-2 and V is TRBV12-3 or TRBV12-4; D call uncertain. Trimming stripped 8 bases from V and 0 bases from J, with 16 bases between. The CDR3 spans 15 residues. The CDR3 spells CASGWLRPTNYGYTF. CDR3 DNA sequence: TGTGCCAGCGGGTGGTTACGCCCGACTAACTATGGCTACACCTTC.

A few counts support this clonotype. V usage is TRBV7-2 and J usage is TRBJ2-3, with no clear D. Looked up from germline, CDR1 is SGHTA and CDR2 is FQGNSA. Trimming stripped 1 base from V and 6 bases from J, with 8 bases between. The CDR3 runs 13 residues. This CDR3 is CASSLGLEDTQYF. CDR3 coding DNA: TGTGCCAGCAGCTTAGGACTCGAGGATACGCAGTATTTT.